A single sample is the source of the 15 T cell receptor beta chains below, sequenced in a study of cytomegalovirus exposure and HLA in healthy donors. Some clones are missing from TCRdb's copy, which holds only in-frame ones; the method was immunoSEQ multiplex PCR. The sample records 55,000 to 65,000 clones, about 93% being singletons. Sequencing was done on a sample of PBMCs. The receptor source for this set is a man younger than 35 in good health and CMV-seronegative.

The genes are TRBV14 and TRBJ2-7, with TRBD1 as a possible D gene (6 bases). Germline CDR1 SGHDN, CDR2 FVKESK. The CDR3 extends over 13 amino acids. Deletions cut 6 bases from V and 1 base from J, with 10 bases between. The CDR3 sequence: CASSRGQSYEQYF. In nucleotides, the CDR3 is TGTGCCAGCAGTCGTGGACAGTCCTACGAGCAGTACTTC.

V is TRBV11-2 and J is TRBJ2-1, with 10 bases fitting TRBD2. Germline loops: CDR1 SGHAT, CDR2 FQNNGV. The CDR3 runs to 15 residues. Trimming took 2 bases from V and 8 from J; bases not matched to a gene: 6. CDR3 bases: TGTGCCAGCAGCTTAACTAGCGGGGCCGATTATGAGCAGTTCTTC. It yields the protein CASSLTSGADYEQFF.

The CDR3 reads CASSILTSGNTGELFF. DNA for the CDR3: TGTGCCAGTAGTATATTAACTAGCGGTAACACCGGGGAGCTGTTTTTT. The rearrangement joins TRBV19 to TRBJ2-2, with 8 bases identical to TRBD2. The germline gives CDR1 LNHDA, CDR2 SQIVND (reference sequence). V gave up 2 bases and J gave up 2 bases; unmatched junction bases: 4. This CDR3 has 16 residues.

This clone was found once. The V call is TRBV2, the J call TRBJ1-4; 9 nucleotides match TRBD1. CDR1 is SNHLY and CDR2 is FYNNEI in the germline V gene. V dropped 6 bases and J dropped 7; count of bases not matched to a gene: 6. This CDR3 comprises 14 residues. The CDR3 DNA reads TGTGCCAGCAGACCGGGACAGGGTACTGAAAAACTGTTTTTT. It encodes CASRPGQGTEKLFF.

The rearrangement joins TRBV19 to TRBJ2-7; 9 bases match TRBD1. The CDR3 length is 14 residues. Germline V gives CDR1 LNHDA, CDR2 SQIVND (reference sequence). CDR3 loop: CASKKGQGTYEQYF. The DNA for the CDR3 is TGTGCTAGCAAGAAAGGACAGGGGACTTACGAGCAGTACTTC.

The chain joins TRBV27 to TRBJ2-5; 7 bases are a match to TRBD1. The CDR3 is 15 amino acids. The germline V gene has CDR1 MNHEY and CDR2 SMNVEV (reference sequence). V gave up 5 bases and J gave up 5 bases; unmatched junction bases: 11. The CDR3 sequence is CASSPGTAPYETQYF. The CDR3 DNA follows: TGTGCCAGCAGTCCCGGGACAGCACCCTATGAGACCCAGTACTTC.

J is TRBJ2-5 and V is TRBV28; no firm D call. This CDR3 region has 13 residues. Per germline, CDR1 MDHEN and CDR2 SYDVKM. Trimming cost V 4 bases and J 6 bases, with 12 bases left between them. The DNA for the CDR3 is TGTGCCAGCAGTTCCCCCCCCCTTCAGACCCAGTACTTC. The encoded protein is CASSSPPLQTQYF.

This clone was counted only a few times. The V and J genes are TRBV6-5 and TRBJ1-1; TRBD1 is a possible D gene (5 bases). Looked up from germline, CDR1 is MNHEY and CDR2 is SVGAGI. V was trimmed by 2 bases and J by 0 bases, leaving 13 bases between them. The CDR3 has 16 residues. CDR3 DNA: TGTGCCAGCAGTTACCGGGCGAGCAGGGTGAACACTGAAGCTTTCTTT. Its translation: CASSYRASRVNTEAFF.

The chain has TRBV7-2 and TRBJ2-1; TRBD2 agrees at 7 bases. The CDR3 runs 15 residues. With 5 bases clipped from V and 9 bases from J, the junction kept 13 bases outside the gene matches. CDR1 is SGHTA and CDR2 is FQGNSA in the germline V gene. The CDR3 here is CASSPQAGPRSEQFF. DNA of the CDR3: TGTGCCAGCAGCCCCCAAGCGGGGCCCAGGTCTGAGCAGTTCTTC.

This clone was detected once. This sequence joins TRBV6-1 and TRBJ2-5, with D possibly matching TRBD1 (5 bases). From germline, CDR1 is MNHNS and CDR2 SASEGT. The V end lost 5 bases, the J end lost 2 bases, and 15 bases lay between the germline ends. The CDR3 length is 15 residues. Here the CDR3 reads CASSIKWTKQETQYF. The CDR3 DNA sequence: TGTGCCAGCAGTATAAAGTGGACAAAGCAAGAGACCCAGTACTTC.

V gene TRBV6-1 combines with J gene TRBJ2-5; 11 bases align to TRBD1. After removal of 6 bases from V and 4 bases from J, the junction contained 7 bases not matched to a gene. The CDR3 totals 15 residues. Germline CDR1 and CDR2: MNHNS and SASEGT. The CDR3 DNA reads TGTGCCAGCAGCGTGGGACAGGGGGTTGGAGAGACCCAGTACTTC. Protein product: CASSVGQGVGETQYF.

This clone is termed medium-sized. V usage is TRBV29-1 and J usage is TRBJ2-1; no clear D. The CDR3 runs 18 residues. The germline gives CDR1 SQVTM, CDR2 ANQGSEA. V lost 1 base, J lost 5 bases, and 24 bases lay in between. CDR3 sequence: CSVEARVGLTLWHNEQFF. CDR3 coding DNA: TGCAGCGTTGAAGCACGGGTAGGTTTGACCCTTTGGCACAATGAGCAGTTCTTC.

The chain uses TRBV10-2 and TRBJ2-1, with 11 positions matching TRBD1. V lost 4 bases to trimming and J lost 7 bases; unmatched junction nucleotides: 12. The CDR3 totals 17 residues. The V gene's germline CDR1 is WSHSY and CDR2 SAAADI. CDR3 sequence: CASSVIAAGTGGNEQFF. The CDR3 DNA sequence: TGCGCCAGCAGTGTCATTGCAGCCGGGACAGGGGGTAATGAGCAGTTCTTC.

The chain couples TRBV28 to TRBJ1-5; maybe TRBD1 (6 bases). With 10 bases removed from V and 4 bases from J, the gap between germline ends came to 17 bases. Germline CDR1 is MDHEN and CDR2 is SYDVKM. The CDR3 extends over 14 amino acids. CDR3 residues: CATQGGAINQPQHF. For the CDR3, the DNA is TGTGCCACCCAAGGGGGAGCAATTAATCAGCCCCAGCATTTT.

V gene TRBV14 combines with J gene TRBJ2-1; 11 bases match TRBD2. J gave up 6 bases and V 3 bases, and 4 bases lay outside the gene matches. Germline CDR1 and CDR2: SGHDN and FVKESK. The CDR3 covers 15 residues. CDR3 sequence: CASSQTSGAPNEQFF. CDR3 in DNA: TGTGCCAGCAGCCAGACTAGCGGGGCCCCCAATGAGCAGTTCTTC.